The clone carrying this T cell receptor beta chain showed up many times. The data derive from a study of T cells in Graves' hyperthyroidism and ophthalmopathy. RNA transcripts were the template for amplifying TCR beta CDR3 regions. First-round RT-PCR targeting the TCR CDR3 was performed with the HTBI primer set. TCRdb re-derived calls from the multiplex PCR reads in MiXCR, one entry per CDR3 protein. The sample comprises about 400,000 distinct CDR3 sequences, about 14% of which are singletons, and about 18% rests with the top ten. Trimming pared 5 bases from V and 2 bases from J, leaving 7 bases between. Germline V CDR1 and CDR2: SGHNT, YENEEA. This CDR3 contains 14 residues.

This chain uses TRBV11-3 with TRBJ2-6; D is unresolved. This TCR derives from a woman under 40 with Graves' ophthalmopathy. The sequenced material came from blood. The CDR3: CASSQEAGANVLTF. The CDR3 coding sequence is TGTGCCAGCAGCCAAGAAGCTGGGGCCAACGTCCTGACTTTC.